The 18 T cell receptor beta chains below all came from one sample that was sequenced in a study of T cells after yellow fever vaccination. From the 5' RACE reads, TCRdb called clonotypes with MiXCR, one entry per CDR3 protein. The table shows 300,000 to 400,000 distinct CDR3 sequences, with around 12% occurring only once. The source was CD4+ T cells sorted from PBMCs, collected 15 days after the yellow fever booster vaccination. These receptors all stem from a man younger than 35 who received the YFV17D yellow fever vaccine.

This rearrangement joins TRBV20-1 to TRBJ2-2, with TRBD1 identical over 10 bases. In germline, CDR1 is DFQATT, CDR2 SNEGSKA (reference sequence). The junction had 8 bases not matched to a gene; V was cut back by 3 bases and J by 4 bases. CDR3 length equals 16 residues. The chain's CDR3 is CSARSRQGATTGELFF. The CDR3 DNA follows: TGCAGTGCTAGGTCTAGACAGGGGGCGACCACCGGGGAGCTGTTTTTT.

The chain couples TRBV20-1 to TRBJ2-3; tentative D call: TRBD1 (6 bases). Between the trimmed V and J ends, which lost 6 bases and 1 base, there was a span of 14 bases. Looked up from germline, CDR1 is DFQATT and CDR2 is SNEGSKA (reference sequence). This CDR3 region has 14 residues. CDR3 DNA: TGCAGTGCAAAAAGGCCAGGGGGCACAGATACGCAGTATTTT. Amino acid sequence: CSAKRPGGTDTQYF.

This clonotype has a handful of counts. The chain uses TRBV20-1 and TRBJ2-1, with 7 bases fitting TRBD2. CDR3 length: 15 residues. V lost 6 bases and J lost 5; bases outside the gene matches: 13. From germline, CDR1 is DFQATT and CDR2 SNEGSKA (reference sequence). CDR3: CSAPRAGRANNEQFF. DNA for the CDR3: TGCAGTGCCCCCCGAGCGGGGAGGGCCAACAATGAGCAGTTCTTC.

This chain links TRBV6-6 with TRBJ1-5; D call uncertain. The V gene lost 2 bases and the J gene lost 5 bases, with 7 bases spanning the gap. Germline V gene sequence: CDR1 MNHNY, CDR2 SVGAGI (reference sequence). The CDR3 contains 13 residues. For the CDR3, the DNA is TGTGCCAGCAGTTACGAGGCTGATCAGCCCCAGCATTTT. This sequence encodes CASSYEADQPQHF.

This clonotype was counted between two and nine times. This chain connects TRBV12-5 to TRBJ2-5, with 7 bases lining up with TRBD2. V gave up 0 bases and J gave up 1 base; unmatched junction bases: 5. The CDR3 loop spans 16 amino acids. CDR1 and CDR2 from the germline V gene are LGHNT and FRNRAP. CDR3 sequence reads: CASGLVAGVGQETQYF. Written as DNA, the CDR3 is TGTGCTAGTGGTTTGGTGGCGGGGGTCGGCCAAGAGACCCAGTACTTC.

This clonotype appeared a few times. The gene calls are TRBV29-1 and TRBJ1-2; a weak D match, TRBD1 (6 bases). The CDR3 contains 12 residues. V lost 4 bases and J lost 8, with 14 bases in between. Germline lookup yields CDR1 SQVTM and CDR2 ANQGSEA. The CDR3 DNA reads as TGCAGCGTTGTGGCGGGGGCTTTCGGCTACACCTTC. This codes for CSVVAGAFGYTF. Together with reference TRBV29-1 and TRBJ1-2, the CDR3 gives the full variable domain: SAVISQKPSRDICQRGTSLTIQCQVDSQVTMMFWYRQQPGQSLTLIATANQGSEATYESGFVIDKFPISRPNLTFSTLTVSNMSPEDSSIYLCSVVAGAFGYTFGSGTRLTVV.

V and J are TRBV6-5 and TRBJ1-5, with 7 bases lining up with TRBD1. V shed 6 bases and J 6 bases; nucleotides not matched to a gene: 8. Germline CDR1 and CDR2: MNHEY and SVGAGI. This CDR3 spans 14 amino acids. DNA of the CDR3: TGTGCCAGCAGGCGGGACAGATACAGTCAGCCCCAGCATTTT. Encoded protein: CASRRDRYSQPQHF.

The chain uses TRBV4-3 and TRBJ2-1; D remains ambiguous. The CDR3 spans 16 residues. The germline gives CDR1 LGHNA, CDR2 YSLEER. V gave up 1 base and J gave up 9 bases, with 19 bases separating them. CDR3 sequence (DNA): TGCGCCAGCAGCCAAGGGGTCTCCCCCCTACAATCTGAGCAGTTCTTC. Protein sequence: CASSQGVSPLQSEQFF.

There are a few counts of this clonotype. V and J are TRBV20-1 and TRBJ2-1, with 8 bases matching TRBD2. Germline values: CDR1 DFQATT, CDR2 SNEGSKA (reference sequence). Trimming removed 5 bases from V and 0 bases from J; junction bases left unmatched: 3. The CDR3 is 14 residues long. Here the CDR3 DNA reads TGCAGTGCTGAAGCGGGGGCCTCCTACAATGAGCAGTTCTTC. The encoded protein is CSAEAGASYNEQFF.

This CDR3 is CASSLSGEKLFF. The CDR3 region has the DNA TGTGCCAGCAGTTTGTCCGGGGAAAAACTGTTTTTT. The rearrangement joins TRBV12-3 or TRBV12-4 to TRBJ1-4; D is ambiguous. The CDR3 has 12 residues. The V end lost 3 bases, the J end lost 8 bases, and 7 bases lay between the germline ends.

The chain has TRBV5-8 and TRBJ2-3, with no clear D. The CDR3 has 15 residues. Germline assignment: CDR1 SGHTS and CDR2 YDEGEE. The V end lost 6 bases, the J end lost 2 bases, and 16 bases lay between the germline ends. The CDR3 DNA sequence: TGTGCCAGCACTCGTACAGATTTCACCACAGATACGCAGTATTTT. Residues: CASTRTDFTTDTQYF.

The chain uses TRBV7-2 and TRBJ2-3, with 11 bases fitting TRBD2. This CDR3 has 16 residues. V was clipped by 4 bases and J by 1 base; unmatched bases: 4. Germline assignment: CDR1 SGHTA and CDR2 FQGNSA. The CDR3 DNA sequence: TGTGCCAGCAGCTCCCAGACTAGCGGGGGCACAGATACGCAGTATTTT. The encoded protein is CASSSQTSGGTDTQYF.

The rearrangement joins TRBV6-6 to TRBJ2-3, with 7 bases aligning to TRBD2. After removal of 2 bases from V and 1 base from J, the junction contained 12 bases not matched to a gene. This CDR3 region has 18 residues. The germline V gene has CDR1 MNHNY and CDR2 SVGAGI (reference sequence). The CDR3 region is CASSYPRLTGGGTDTQYF. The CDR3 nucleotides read TGTGCCAGCAGTTACCCACGATTAACGGGGGGTGGCACAGATACGCAGTATTTT.

As DNA, the CDR3 is TGTGCCAGCAGCTTAGCGCCGGGGGATTCACCCCTCCACTTT. Translated: CASSLAPGDSPLHF. The chain joins TRBV7-8 to TRBJ1-6, with D tentatively TRBD1 (5 bases). This CDR3 contains 14 residues. V lost 0 bases and J lost 8, with 8 bases in between. The germline CDR1 and CDR2 sequences are SGHVS and FQNEAQ.

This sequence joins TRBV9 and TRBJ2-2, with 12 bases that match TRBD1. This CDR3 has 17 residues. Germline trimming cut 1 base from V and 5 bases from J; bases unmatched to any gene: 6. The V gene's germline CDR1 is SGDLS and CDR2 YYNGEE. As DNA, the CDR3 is TGTGCCAGCAGCGTATTGGGGACAGGGGGCGCAACCGGGGAGCTGTTTTTT. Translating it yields CASSVLGTGGATGELFF.

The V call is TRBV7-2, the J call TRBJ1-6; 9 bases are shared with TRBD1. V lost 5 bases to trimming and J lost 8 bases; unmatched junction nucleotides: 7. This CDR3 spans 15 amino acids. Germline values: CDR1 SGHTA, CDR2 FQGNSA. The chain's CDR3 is CASSIGDRVYSPLHF. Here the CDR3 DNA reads TGTGCCAGCAGCATTGGGGACAGGGTCTATTCACCCCTCCACTTT.

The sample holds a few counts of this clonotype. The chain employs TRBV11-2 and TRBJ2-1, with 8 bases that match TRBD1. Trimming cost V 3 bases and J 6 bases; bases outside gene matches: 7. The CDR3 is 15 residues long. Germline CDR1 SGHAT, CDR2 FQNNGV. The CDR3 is CASSFQGARGNEQFF. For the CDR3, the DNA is TGTGCCAGCAGCTTCCAGGGGGCGAGGGGCAATGAGCAGTTCTTC.

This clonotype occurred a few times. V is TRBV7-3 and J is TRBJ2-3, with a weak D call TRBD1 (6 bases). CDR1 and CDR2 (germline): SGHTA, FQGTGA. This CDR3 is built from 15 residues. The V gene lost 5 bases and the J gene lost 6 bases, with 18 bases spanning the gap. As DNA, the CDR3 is TGTGCCAGCAGCCCCACAGGGACCCAGACGGATACGCAGTATTTT. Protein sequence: CASSPTGTQTDTQYF.